This TCR beta chain was found in a study of beta chain features in type 1 diabetes. Broader study findings: Moderate yet significant TCRB CDR3 shortening was seen in Type 1 diabetes patients in all four CD4+ subsets.

Expressed TCRB transcripts were sequenced because the isolated RNA had all been reverse transcribed beforehand. TCRdb's table, derived via immunoSEQ multiplex PCR, lists solely in-frame clones and lacks some. The repertoire holds some 350,000 clones, with about 13% as singletons. This clone showed up just a few times. Its antigen remains unknown. CDR3 length equals 15 residues. V was shortened by 0 bases and J by 2 bases, with 9 bases between the two germline ends. CDR1 is SGHDT and CDR2 is YYEEEE in the germline V gene. Sequenced: naive CD4+ T cells from blood. The V call is TRBV5-6, the J call TRBJ2-1; weak D call: TRBD2 (5 bases). This TCR was recovered from a woman younger than 30 with type 1 diabetes. CDR3 bases: TGTGCCAGCAGCTTGGGACTATTCACCTACAATGAGCAGTTCTTC. Encoded protein: CASSLGLFTYNEQFF.